A single sample is the source of the 31 T cell receptor beta chains below, sequenced in a study of T cell responses to AZD1222 COVID-19 vaccine. Repertoires were generated with immunoSEQ multiplex PCR, while TCRdb's copy carries only in-frame clones and drops some. This table holds about 130,000 clones, approximately 90% found once. This specimen was peripheral blood, taken on day 0 of AZD1222 vaccination. These receptors all come from an adult in good health.

To note about this clone: Other DNA sequences in this sample translate to the same CDR3. The V call is TRBV12-3 or TRBV12-4, the J call TRBJ1-2; no clear D gene. Trimming left V 6 bases short and J 2 bases short, with 10 bases between. The CDR3 covers 13 residues. The CDR3 nucleotides are TGTGCCAGCAGCCCAGGCCAGAACTATGGCTACACCTTC. Protein product: CASSPGQNYGYTF.

Regarding this clone: The sample contains more than one DNA sequence encoding this CDR3. The chain couples TRBV18 to TRBJ2-7; a weak D match, TRBD2 (6 bases). The CDR3 extends over 13 amino acids. Germline lookup yields CDR1 KGHSH and CDR2 LQKENI. The ends were cut back, 3 bases at V and 4 bases at J, with 10 bases in the middle. The CDR3: CASSPPGGYEQYF. CDR3 DNA: TGTGCCAGCTCACCCCCAGGAGGGTACGAGCAGTACTTC.

The CDR3 is CASSGRRTAPHF. The CDR3, as DNA: TGTGCCAGCAGTGGACGACGGACGGCCCCTCACTTT. V usage is TRBV12-3 or TRBV12-4 and J usage is TRBJ1-6; D gene unclear. The germline V and J ends were trimmed by 5 bases and 19 bases, with 18 bases remaining between them. This CDR3 has 12 residues.

The CDR3 is CASSQDPSSGLYGYTF. The CDR3, as DNA: TGCGCCAGCAGCCAAGATCCCTCCTCGGGGTTGTATGGCTACACCTTC. The genes are TRBV4-3 and TRBJ1-2; D uncertain. V lost 0 bases and J lost 5, with 16 bases in between. The CDR3 totals 16 residues. CDR1 LGHNA and CDR2 YSLEER come from the germline V gene.

The CDR3 region has the DNA TGCGCCAGCAGCTTGGTAGTCGGACGATATAACAATGAGCAGTTCTTC. Translated, it gives CASSLVVGRYNNEQFF. The rearrangement joins TRBV5-1 to TRBJ2-1; D is unclear. The CDR3 contains 16 residues. The germline V gene has CDR1 SGHRS and CDR2 YFSETQ. Deletions cut 0 bases from V and 5 bases from J, with 15 bases between.

This rearrangement joins TRBV4-3 to TRBJ2-4, with TRBD1 matching 8 bases. CDR1 and CDR2 (germline): LGHNA, YSLEER. V was clipped by 2 bases and J by 8 bases; unmatched bases: 11. The CDR3 runs to 16 residues. The CDR3 bases are TGCGCCAGCAGCCAACGTACAGGGGGTAGATCGGACATTCAGTACTTC. This gives the protein CASSQRTGGRSDIQYF.

As concerns this clone: A junction end diverges from the germline sequence, so it may reflect a read error. The chain links TRBV5-6 to TRBJ1-2, with TRBD1 as a possible D gene (6 bases). Germline assignment: CDR1 SGHDT and CDR2 YYEEEE. This CDR3 has 11 residues. The CDR3 reads CASNLGAGYTF. In nucleotides, the CDR3 is TGTGCCAGCAACTTGGGGGCTGGCTACACCTTC.

This clone appeared a single time. The chain uses TRBV5-1 and TRBJ2-2; TRBD1 matches 11 bases. The CDR3 has 16 residues. V was clipped by 4 bases and J by 2 bases; unmatched bases: 4. Germline CDR1 and CDR2: SGHRS and YFSETQ. The CDR3 sequence: CASSMGQGVNTGELFF. The CDR3 DNA is TGCGCCAGCAGCATGGGACAGGGGGTAAACACCGGGGAGCTGTTTTTT.

This clone was seen a few times. The gene calls are TRBV19 and TRBJ1-5; 9 positions agree with TRBD1. From germline, CDR1 is LNHDA and CDR2 SQIVND (reference sequence). V was pared by 4 bases and J by 2 bases, with 3 bases of the junction left unmatched. This CDR3 spans 15 amino acids. This CDR3 is CASSTWTGGNQPQHF. DNA of the CDR3: TGTGCCAGTAGTACCTGGACAGGGGGCAATCAGCCCCAGCATTTT.

V and J are TRBV7-2 and TRBJ1-1, with unresolved D. CDR1 is SGHTA and CDR2 is FQGNSA in the germline V gene. Trimming shortened V by 2 bases and J by 4 bases, and 11 bases separated the two germline ends. CDR3 size: 14 residues. Written as DNA, the CDR3 is TGTGCCAGCAGCTTAATCGACGGAGCCACTGAAGCTTTCTTT. It encodes CASSLIDGATEAFF.

The chain employs TRBV28 and TRBJ1-2; D gene ambiguous. Germline CDR1 reads MDHEN; CDR2 reads SYDVKM. This CDR3 has 15 residues. Trimming removed 5 bases from V and 4 bases from J, with 17 bases in between. The CDR3 coding sequence is TGTGCCAGCAGTCCTCCGAGGGAACCCCTCTATGGCTACACCTTC. Its translation is CASSPPREPLYGYTF.

The V and J genes are TRBV29-1 and TRBJ2-5; 7 positions match TRBD2. Germline CDR1 SQVTM, CDR2 ANQGSEA. This CDR3 spans 15 amino acids. V shed 0 bases, J shed 0 bases, and the junction held 4 bases outside the gene matches. CDR3 in DNA: TGCAGCGTTGAAGAGGGAGGGGAGAACCAAGAGACCCAGTACTTC. Translating it yields CSVEEGGENQETQYF.

This clone was observed once. The chain is built from TRBV5-1 and TRBJ2-7; TRBD2 matches 8 bases. Germline assignment: CDR1 SGHRS and CDR2 YFSETQ. The CDR3 is made up of 14 amino acids. After removal of 4 bases from V and 5 bases from J, the junction contained 8 bases not matched to a gene. The CDR3 DNA is TGCGCCAGCAGCGCGACGGGAGGGGCTAACGAGCAGTACTTC. Its protein is CASSATGGANEQYF.

The chain uses TRBV19 and TRBJ1-1; D is perhaps TRBD1 (6 bases). The germline V and J ends were trimmed by 5 bases and 7 bases, with 23 bases remaining between them. Germline loops: CDR1 LNHDA, CDR2 SQIVND (reference sequence). This CDR3 has 16 residues. The CDR3 region has the DNA TGTGCCAGTAGTGGGCCACCAAGGACAGTTAGGAGTGAAGCTTTCTTT. This translates into CASSGPPRTVRSEAFF.

In this sample, this clone turned up once. The V gene is TRBV6-4, the J gene TRBJ1-1; tentative D call: TRBD1 (5 bases). CDR3 length: 15 amino acids. V was clipped by 8 bases and J by 3 bases, with 19 bases between them. Germline V lookup: CDR1 MRHNA, CDR2 SNTAGT. CDR3 sequence (DNA): TGTGCCAGCTCCCGGGACGGGCCCGGGGACACTGAAGCTTTCTTT. Amino acid sequence: CASSRDGPGDTEAFF.

The rearrangement links TRBV30 to TRBJ2-1; 8 bases line up with TRBD2. The CDR3 consists of 14 residues. The V gene's germline CDR1 is GTSNPN and CDR2 SVGIG (reference sequence). After removal of 0 bases from V and 7 bases from J, the junction contained 5 bases not matched to a gene. CDR3 region: CAWSVASGLNEQFF. DNA of the CDR3: TGTGCCTGGAGTGTGGCTAGCGGGCTGAATGAGCAGTTCTTC.

This chain links TRBV28 with TRBJ1-1, with 8 bases that match TRBD1. This CDR3 is built from 15 residues. Germline CDR1 reads MDHEN; CDR2 reads SYDVKM. The J segment lost 1 base and the V segment lost 3 bases, leaving 4 bases of the junction unmatched. CDR3 nucleotides: TGTGCCAGCAGTTTCTTAGGACAGGGGAACACTGAAGCTTTCTTT. Its translation: CASSFLGQGNTEAFF.

The rearrangement joins TRBV18 to TRBJ1-5; D is ambiguous. Trimming left V 2 bases short and J 0 bases short, with 11 bases between. The CDR3 length is 16 residues. Per germline, CDR1 KGHSH and CDR2 LQKENI. In DNA, the CDR3 is TGTGCCAGCTCACCAAGTTCGGACTATAGCAATCAGCCCCAGCATTTT. Translation: CASSPSSDYSNQPQHF.

The chain recombines TRBV24-1 with TRBJ2-3; D possibly corresponds to TRBD1 (5 bases). This CDR3 has 12 residues. The ends were cut back, 4 bases at V and 7 bases at J, with 8 bases in the middle. Germline values: CDR1 KGHDR, CDR2 SFDVKD. The DNA for the CDR3 is TGTGCCACCAGTGAAGGACAATATACGCAGTATTTT. Translated: CATSEGQYTQYF.

The gene calls are TRBV19 and TRBJ1-3; D possibly corresponds to TRBD1 (5 bases). This CDR3 spans 17 amino acids. CDR1 is LNHDA and CDR2 is SQIVND in the germline V gene (reference sequence). The V and J ends lost 3 bases and 1 base respectively, with 16 bases between them. CDR3 in DNA: TGTGCCAGTAGTATTGCAAGGGGCTTGTGGTCTGGAAACACCATATATTTT. The encoded protein is CASSIARGLWSGNTIYF.

This clone came up once. The gene calls are TRBV19 and TRBJ2-7, with 16 bases matching TRBD2. Unmatched junction bases numbered 5, after V lost 6 bases and J lost 0 bases. The V gene's germline CDR1 is LNHDA and CDR2 SQIVND (reference sequence). This CDR3 spans 17 amino acids. CDR3 nucleotide sequence: TGTGCCAGTAGAAGGGGACTAGCGGGAGGGAGCTCCTACGAGCAGTACTTC. Translating it yields CASRRGLAGGSSYEQYF.

This clone has a single count. The J gene is TRBJ2-7, the V gene TRBV12-3 or TRBV12-4, with no clear D. V was trimmed by 5 bases and J by 0 bases, leaving 5 bases between them. CDR3 size: 12 residues. CDR3 in amino acids: CASSPSSYEQYF. CDR3 coding DNA: TGTGCCAGCAGTCCTAGCTCCTACGAGCAGTACTTC.

This chain uses TRBV7-8 with TRBJ1-2; the match to TRBD1 covers 7 bases. The CDR3 is made up of 16 amino acids. The trim removed 5 bases at V and 8 bases at J, leaving 17 bases unmatched. The germline V gene has CDR1 SGHVS and CDR2 FQNEAQ. The DNA of the CDR3 is TGTGCCAGCAGCGACCGGAACAGGGGTGGGAGAGGGGGCTACACCTTC. Translating it yields CASSDRNRGGRGGYTF.

CDR3 DNA sequence: TGTGCCAGCAGCCCCTCCGAAAACGAGCAGTACTTC. It yields the protein CASSPSENEQYF. V and J are TRBV6-6 and TRBJ2-7; D ambiguous. Germline assignment: CDR1 MNHNY and CDR2 SVGAGI (reference sequence). The CDR3 is 12 amino acids. V was shortened by 6 bases and J by 5 bases, with 11 bases between the two germline ends.

The chain recombines TRBV6-5 with TRBJ2-2; 9 nucleotides agree with TRBD1. The CDR3 consists of 15 residues. CDR1 and CDR2 from the germline V gene are MNHEY and SVGAGI. The V and J ends lost 6 bases and 1 base, in that order; junction bases with no gene match: 3. CDR3 region: CASSQTGGNTGELFF. DNA for the CDR3: TGTGCCAGCAGCCAGACAGGGGGGAACACCGGGGAGCTGTTTTTT.

The V call is TRBV5-1, the J call TRBJ2-6; the D is unclear. The V gene lost 3 bases and the J gene lost 0 bases, with 16 bases spanning the gap. This CDR3 region has 18 residues. Germline V gene sequence: CDR1 SGHRS, CDR2 YFSETQ. The DNA for the CDR3 is TGCGCCAGCAGCTACGCGATTATGGGGTTCTCTGGGGCCAACGTCCTGACTTTC. Translation: CASSYAIMGFSGANVLTF. The full variable domain, rest sourced from reference TRBV5-1 and TRBJ2-6, is KAGVTQTPRYLIKTRGQQVTLSCSPISGHRSVSWYQQTPGQGLQFLFEYFSETQRNKGNFPGRFSGRQFSNSRSEMNVSTLELGDSALYLCASSYAIMGFSGANVLTFGAGSRLTVL.

The rearrangement links TRBV19 to TRBJ1-4, with 7 bases lining up with TRBD1. This CDR3 spans 13 amino acids. The germline CDR1 and CDR2 sequences are LNHDA and SQIVND (reference sequence). With V trimmed by 3 bases and J by 6 bases, 1 base remained unmatched. CDR3 loop: CASSITGDEKLFF. Written as DNA, the CDR3 is TGTGCCAGTAGTATTACAGGGGATGAAAAACTGTTTTTT.

The chain is built from TRBV27 and TRBJ2-1; the match to TRBD2 covers 9 bases. V lost 0 bases and J lost 3; bases outside the gene matches: 6. The germline V gene has CDR1 MNHEY and CDR2 SMNVEV (reference sequence). This CDR3 is built from 17 residues. CDR3 sequence (DNA): TGTGCCAGCAGTTTATCGTCCAGCGGGAGGTTCTACAATGAGCAGTTCTTC. It yields the protein CASSLSSSGRFYNEQFF.

This clone has only one observation. The chain is built from TRBV19 and TRBJ2-7; no clear D gene. The CDR3 runs to 14 residues. Germline-derived CDR1 and CDR2 are LNHDA and SQIVND (reference sequence). Trimming took 4 bases from V and 2 from J, leaving 12 bases between them. CDR3 DNA sequence: TGTGCCAGTAGTAGAGTGGCAGGAACCTACGAGCAGTACTTC. Translation: CASSRVAGTYEQYF.

The chain recombines TRBV5-6 with TRBJ1-4, with D unclear. With 4 bases removed from V and 10 bases from J, the gap between germline ends came to 20 bases. Per the germline V gene, CDR1 is SGHDT and CDR2 is YYEEEE. CDR3 length equals 15 residues. The CDR3 nucleotides are TGTGCCAGCAGCACTCCCGAGTCGGGGATTGGAAAACTGTTTTTT. Its translation: CASSTPESGIGKLFF. Full variable domain (missing parts from reference TRBV5-6 and TRBJ1-4): DAGVTQSPTHLIKTRGQQVTLRCSPKSGHDTVSWYQQALGQGPQFIFQYYEEEERQRGNFPDRFSGHQFPNYSSELNVNALLLGDSALYLCASSTPESGIGKLFFGSGTQLSVL.

This clone was seen just once. The chain couples TRBV7-8 to TRBJ2-7; the match to TRBD2 covers 7 bases. J lost 4 bases, V lost 0 bases, and 3 bases had no gene match. There are 14 residues in the CDR3. Germline lookup yields CDR1 SGHVS and CDR2 FQNEAQ. CDR3 nucleotide sequence: TGTGCCAGCAGCTTAGCGGGAGCGGGATACGAGCAGTACTTC. The encoded protein is CASSLAGAGYEQYF.